Presented here are 22 T cell receptor beta chains from one specimen sequenced in a study of blood T cell repertoires in COVID-19. TCRdb's copy holds only in-frame clones and misses some; the assay was immunoSEQ multiplex PCR. The data contain roughly 290,000 clones, more than 75% of them singletons. Sequencing used peripheral blood. These receptor sequences come from a woman younger than 45 who had recovered from COVID-19.

This chain links TRBV28 with TRBJ2-1; weak D call: TRBD1 (5 bases). The V end was cut by 2 bases, the J end by 14 bases, with 13 bases between. Germline CDR1 is MDHEN and CDR2 is SYDVKM. This CDR3 contains 12 residues. CDR3 DNA: TGTGCCAGCAGTTTAATTTCAGGGCCTGAGTTCTTC. This gives the protein CASSLISGPEFF.

This chain joins TRBV19 and TRBJ2-1, with 10 bases that match TRBD2. This CDR3 is 17 amino acids long. The trim removed 1 base at V and 0 bases at J, leaving 3 bases unmatched. The germline V gene encodes CDR1 LNHDA and CDR2 SQIVND (reference sequence). The CDR3, as DNA: TGTGCCAGTAGTATAGGGAGCGGGAGGGGCTCCTACAATGAGCAGTTCTTC. Protein sequence: CASSIGSGRGSYNEQFF.

The chain uses TRBV20-1 and TRBJ1-1; D remains unclear. Trimming removed 6 bases at V and 6 bases at J, with 11 bases between. CDR1 and CDR2 (germline): DFQATT, SNEGSKA (reference sequence). This CDR3 has 11 amino acids. Here the CDR3 DNA reads TGCAGTGCCCATAGAATTGCTGAAGCTTTCTTT. Residues: CSAHRIAEAFF.

This clone was seen just once. The chain uses TRBV5-1 and TRBJ2-1; TRBD2 matches 15 bases. Germline V gene data show CDR1 as SGHRS and CDR2 as YFSETQ. V lost 3 bases to trimming and J lost 9 bases; unmatched junction nucleotides: 7. This CDR3 is built from 16 residues. DNA of the CDR3: TGCGCCAGCAGCTATGGACTAGCGGGGGGGCCGGCTGAGCAGTTCTTC. Its translation is CASSYGLAGGPAEQFF.

The chain couples TRBV7-9 to TRBJ2-1; D is uncertain. From germline, CDR1 is SEHNR and CDR2 FQNEAQ (reference sequence). The CDR3 is made up of 14 amino acids. With 6 bases removed from V and 6 bases from J, the gap between germline ends came to 15 bases. The CDR3 bases are TGTGCCAGCAGAAGAGGTTCGGCTTCCAATGAGCAGTTCTTC. Its translation: CASRRGSASNEQFF.

The CDR3 spells CASKGLAGWQETQYF. The CDR3 DNA sequence: TGTGCCAGCAAAGGACTAGCGGGGTGGCAAGAGACCCAGTACTTC. V is TRBV19 and J is TRBJ2-5; 12 positions agree with TRBD2. CDR3 size: 15 residues. Losses at the gene ends were 9 bases for V and 2 bases for J; bases not matched to a gene: 7. Germline values: CDR1 LNHDA, CDR2 SQIVND (reference sequence).

The chain recombines TRBV5-4 with TRBJ1-6; D is possibly TRBD1 (6 bases). This CDR3 comprises 14 residues. CDR1 is SGHNT and CDR2 is YYREEE in the germline V gene (reference sequence). The V end lost 1 base, the J end lost 7 bases, and 9 bases lay between the germline ends. CDR3 in DNA: TGTGCCAGCAGCTTGCACAGGGAAAATTCACCCCTCCACTTT. Protein: CASSLHRENSPLHF.

The V gene is TRBV18, the J gene TRBJ1-2; D unresolved. V lost 5 bases and J lost 5, with 12 bases in between. The CDR3 is 13 amino acids. CDR1 is KGHSH, CDR2 LQKENI, per germline. DNA for the CDR3: TGTGCCAGCTCAACACTAACAAGTTATGGCTACACCTTC. Translation gives CASSTLTSYGYTF.

This clone was picked up one time. The CDR3 spells CASSQSPGLLLVGEQYF. DNA for the CDR3: TGTGCCAGTAGTCAGAGTCCGGGACTCCTACTAGTGGGGGAGCAGTACTTC. The J gene is TRBJ2-7, the V gene TRBV19; tentative D call: TRBD2 (6 bases). The germline V gene has CDR1 LNHDA and CDR2 SQIVND (reference sequence). The V and J ends lost 5 bases and 7 bases respectively, with 27 bases between them. The length of the CDR3 is 17 residues.

The chain joins TRBV28 to TRBJ2-7, with 9 bases matching TRBD1. The ends lost 7 bases at V and 7 bases at J; junction bases unmatched: 11. CDR1 is MDHEN and CDR2 is SYDVKM in the germline V gene. The CDR3 has 14 residues. CDR3 protein: CASITQGAKGEQYF. The DNA of the CDR3 is TGTGCCAGCATCACACAGGGGGCCAAGGGGGAGCAGTACTTC.

This chain joins TRBV18 and TRBJ1-2; 8 bases align to TRBD1. The CDR3 length is 15 residues. The germline V gene has CDR1 KGHSH and CDR2 LQKENI. The V segment lost 0 bases and the J segment 3 bases; nucleotides outside the gene matches: 3. In DNA, the CDR3 is TGTGCCAGCTCACCACCACTGACAGGGGACTATGGCTACACCTTC. The encoded protein is CASSPPLTGDYGYTF. The whole variable domain, filled in from reference TRBV18 and TRBJ1-2, reads NAGVMQNPRHLVRRRGQEARLRCSPMKGHSHVYWYRQLPEEGLKFMVYLQKENIIDESGMPKERFSAEFPKEGPSILRIQQVVRGDSAAYFCASSPPLTGDYGYTFGSGTRLTVV.

This chain links TRBV5-1 with TRBJ2-7; 7 bases line up with TRBD1. The J segment lost 6 bases and the V segment lost 0 bases, leaving 15 bases of the junction unmatched. This CDR3 spans 17 amino acids. Germline V gene lookup returns CDR1 SGHRS and CDR2 YFSETQ. This CDR3 reads CASSLASGGGRMSEQYF. As DNA, the CDR3 is TGCGCCAGCAGCTTGGCCTCAGGGGGTGGACGGATGAGCGAGCAGTACTTC.

V and J are TRBV15 and TRBJ1-2; 9 positions match TRBD1. The CDR3 contains 17 residues. Trimming took 1 base from V and 7 from J; bases not matched to a gene: 13. Germline CDR1 and CDR2: LNHNV and YYDKDF (reference sequence). The CDR3 here is CATSRASFTGGYRGYTF. DNA for the CDR3: TGTGCCACCAGCAGAGCCTCGTTTACAGGGGGCTATCGTGGCTACACCTTC.

The chain couples TRBV6-2 or TRBV6-3 to TRBJ1-1; tentative D call: TRBD1 (5 bases). The CDR3 length is 14 residues. Germline V gene data show CDR1 as MNHEY and CDR2 as SVGEGT. V was clipped by 6 bases and J by 5 bases, with 16 bases between them. The CDR3 region is CASSEPGGGTEAFF. In nucleotides, the CDR3 is TGTGCCAGCAGCGAACCGGGGGGAGGGACTGAAGCTTTCTTT.

The chain employs TRBV28 and TRBJ1-1, with D tentatively TRBD1 (5 bases). The CDR3 contains 14 residues. The V end was cut by 4 bases, the J end by 5 bases, with 14 bases between. Germline V gene data show CDR1 as MDHEN and CDR2 as SYDVKM. The CDR3 region has the DNA TGTGCCAGCAGTTCCAGGGCTGTCTGGACTGAAGCTTTCTTT. It specifies CASSSRAVWTEAFF.

The chain recombines TRBV5-1 with TRBJ2-3; TRBD2 aligns across 7 bases. Unmatched junction bases numbered 4, after V lost 0 bases and J lost 0 bases. Germline assignment: CDR1 SGHRS and CDR2 YFSETQ. This CDR3 contains 16 residues. The CDR3, as DNA: TGCGCCAGCAGCTTGGGTACTAGCGCCAGCACAGATACGCAGTATTTT. It translates to CASSLGTSASTDTQYF.

J is TRBJ2-1 and V is TRBV28; TRBD2 matches at 10 bases. Germline V gives CDR1 MDHEN, CDR2 SYDVKM. CDR3 size: 16 residues. The V gene end was trimmed by 5 bases and the J gene end by 2 bases; junction bases not matched to a gene: 6. CDR3 DNA sequence: TGTGCCAGCAGTGCCGGACTAGCGGTCACCTACAATGAGCAGTTCTTC. It codes for CASSAGLAVTYNEQFF.

J is TRBJ2-7 and V is TRBV21-1; the tabulated D call, TRBD2, remains unverified against the DNA. TRBV21-1 is reported as a pseudogene. CDR3 length: 16 amino acids. CDR3 loop: CASSYTTSVSSYEQYF. The CDR3 coding sequence is TGTGCCAGCAGCTACACGACTAGCGTGAGCTCCTACGAGCAGTACTTC.

The chain carries TRBV2 and TRBJ2-7; maybe TRBD1 (5 bases). Germline V gene lookup returns CDR1 SNHLY and CDR2 FYNNEI. The V end lost 2 bases, the J end lost 2 bases, and 13 bases lay between the germline ends. This CDR3 is built from 15 residues. The CDR3 DNA follows: TGTGCCAGCAGTGAACGAGACAGACTTCCCTACGAGCAGTACTTC. This sequence encodes CASSERDRLPYEQYF. Full variable domain (rest looked up from reference TRBV2 and TRBJ2-7): EPEVTQTPSHQVTQMGQEVILRCVPISNHLYFYWYRQILGQKVEFLVSFYNNEISEKSEIFDDQFSVERPDGSNFTLKIRSTKLEDSAMYFCASSERDRLPYEQYFGPGTRLTVT.

This clone has just one count. The V gene is TRBV14, the J gene TRBJ2-3, with TRBD2 matching 10 bases. From germline, CDR1 is SGHDN and CDR2 FVKESK. CDR3 size: 13 residues. Trimming at V came to 7 bases and at J to 7 bases, leaving 5 bases not matched to a gene. CDR3 amino acids: CASTASGSNTQYF. The CDR3 nucleotides are TGTGCCAGCACGGCTAGCGGGAGTAATACGCAGTATTTT. The whole variable domain, filled in from reference TRBV14 and TRBJ2-3, reads EAGVTQFPSHSVIEKGQTVTLRCDPISGHDNLYWYRRVMGKEIKFLLHFVKESKQDESGMPNNRFLAERTGGTYSTLKVQPAELEDSGVYFCASTASGSNTQYFGPGTRLTVL.

The chain links TRBV28 to TRBJ2-3; no clear D gene. There are 13 residues in the CDR3. CDR1 and CDR2 (germline): MDHEN, SYDVKM. Trimming left V 3 bases short and J 4 bases short, with 8 bases between. The CDR3 sequence is CASSFTNSDTQYF. The CDR3 DNA reads as TGTGCCAGCAGTTTCACGAACTCAGATACGCAGTATTTT.

This chain uses TRBV30 with TRBJ2-1; 8 bases map to TRBD2. This CDR3 contains 14 residues. Trimming at V came to 2 bases and at J to 8 bases, leaving 8 bases not matched to a gene. Germline V CDR1 and CDR2: GTSNPN, SVGIG (reference sequence). The CDR3: CAWSMGGGHHEQFF. CDR3 DNA: TGTGCCTGGAGTATGGGCGGGGGGCACCATGAGCAGTTCTTC.